A selection of T cell receptor beta chains follows, all from one sample in a study of blood T cell repertoires in COVID-19. The data were produced by immunoSEQ multiplex PCR, yet TCRdb's version contains in-frame clones alone and is incomplete. The sample yields 250,000 to 350,000 clones, roughly nine tenths seen once. Sequencing used PBMCs or T cells enriched from blood (not recorded which). The source is a woman aged 18-29 years who had recovered from COVID-19. CDR3s include the opening cysteine and the closing phenylalanine or tryptophan. D genes are given only for firm matches. Clone size appears in some rows only: once, few, many, or a class for an expanded clone.

>.|.|TRBJ1-2|TRBV5-6
CASSLQGPLDYGYTF
TGTGCCAGCAGCTTACAGGGTCCGCTCGACTATGGCTACACCTTC
>.|.|TRBJ1-4|TRBV5-1
CASSSTGSGEKLFF
TGCGCCAGCAGCTCCACAGGGTCAGGTGAAAAACTGTTTTTT
>.|.|TRBJ1-3|TRBV2
CASSAPDNSGNTIYF
TGTGCCAGCAGTGCTCCGGACAACTCTGGAAACACCATATATTTT
>TRBD1|.|TRBJ1-2|TRBV12-3/TRBV12-4
CASKDQGVDGYTF
TGTGCCAGCAAGGATCAGGGGGTCGATGGCTACACCTTC
>.|.|TRBJ1-2|TRBV2
CASSQIQASNYGYTF
TGTGCCAGCAGCCAGATACAGGCTTCTAACTATGGCTACACCTTC
>.|.|TRBJ1-5|TRBV30
CAWGAGVNQPQHF
TGTGCCTGGGGCGCGGGGGTGAATCAGCCCCAGCATTTT
>TRBD1|.|TRBJ1-2|TRBV7-9
CASSSPGTGEGYTF
TGTGCCAGCAGCTCCCCCGGGACAGGGGAGGGCTACACCTTC
>.|.|TRBJ1-2|TRBV7-9
CASSFGDTGYGYTF
TGTGCCAGCAGCTTTGGGGACACCGGCTATGGCTACACCTTC
>.|.|TRBJ1-3|TRBV7-9
CASSHAARGNTIYF
TGTGCCAGCAGCCACGCCGCGCGGGGAAACACCATATATTTT
>TRBD1|few|TRBJ2-1|TRBV13
CASSPATGEQFF
TGTGCCAGCAGCCCAGCGACAGGGGAGCAGTTCTTC
>.|.|TRBJ2-5|TRBV2
CASSSDRYQETQYF
TGTGCCAGCAGTTCAGACAGATACCAAGAGACCCAGTACTTC
>.|.|TRBJ1-3|TRBV19
CASSIVPGAGNTIYF
TGTGCCAGTAGTATAGTACCAGGGGCTGGAAACACCATATATTTT
>.|.|TRBJ1-1|TRBV30
CAWGARENTEAFF
TGTGCCTGGGGCGCCAGGGAGAACACTGAAGCTTTCTTT
>TRBD2|.|TRBJ2-1|TRBV4-1
CASSQDWLAGGMNEQFF
TGCGCCAGCAGCCAAGATTGGCTAGCGGGGGGGATGAATGAGCAGTTCTTC
>.|.|TRBJ2-1|TRBV5-6
CASRRLGGEQFF
TGTGCCAGCAGAAGACTAGGCGGTGAGCAGTTCTTC
>.|.|TRBJ1-2|TRBV5-6
CASSLGHSNYGYTF
TGTGCCAGCAGCTTGGGACATTCTAACTATGGCTACACCTTC
>.|.|TRBJ1-3|TRBV4-1
CASSQDQGAGNTIYF
TGCGCCAGCAGCCAAGACCAGGGTGCAGGAAACACCATATATTTT
>TRBD1|once|TRBJ2-7|TRBV11-3
CASSLGTGAMYEQYF
TGTGCCAGCAGCTTGGGGACAGGGGCGATGTACGAGCAGTACTTC
>TRBD2|.|TRBJ2-1|TRBV5-1
CASSPPGGGADEQFF
TGCGCCAGCAGCCCCCCCGGCGGGGGGGCCGATGAGCAGTTCTTC
>TRBD2|.|TRBJ2-5|TRBV3-1/TRBV3-2
CASSQRTSAQETQYF
TGTGCCAGCAGCCAAAGGACTAGCGCGCAAGAGACCCAGTACTTC
>TRBD1|.|TRBJ1-1|TRBV19
CASSIQGAQGAEAFF
TGTGCCAGTAGTATACAGGGGGCACAGGGAGCTGAAGCTTTCTTT
>.|.|TRBJ2-7|TRBV10-3
CAISEFTGLSHEQYF
TGTGCCATCAGTGAGTTCACAGGGCTATCCCACGAGCAGTACTTC
>TRBD1|.|TRBJ2-1|TRBV10-3
CAISESLSRQGRDNEQFF
TGTGCCATCAGTGAGTCCCTCTCCCGACAGGGCCGGGACAATGAGCAGTTCTTC
>TRBD1|.|TRBJ1-2|TRBV19
CASTLILGRGLTGYTF
TGTGCCAGTACCCTGATTTTGGGCAGGGGGTTAACTGGCTACACCTTC
>TRBD1|.|TRBJ1-6|TRBV3-1/TRBV3-2
CASRTGTGVQSPLHF
TGTGCCAGCAGAACCGGGACAGGCGTGCAATCACCCCTCCACTTT
>.|.|TRBJ2-1|TRBV19
CASSIAGGPYNEQFF
TGTGCCAGTAGTATAGCGGGGGGCCCTTACAATGAGCAGTTCTTC
>TRBD1|.|TRBJ1-5|TRBV10-1
CASSEGTANQPQHF
TGCGCCAGCAGTGAAGGGACAGCTAATCAGCCCCAGCATTTT